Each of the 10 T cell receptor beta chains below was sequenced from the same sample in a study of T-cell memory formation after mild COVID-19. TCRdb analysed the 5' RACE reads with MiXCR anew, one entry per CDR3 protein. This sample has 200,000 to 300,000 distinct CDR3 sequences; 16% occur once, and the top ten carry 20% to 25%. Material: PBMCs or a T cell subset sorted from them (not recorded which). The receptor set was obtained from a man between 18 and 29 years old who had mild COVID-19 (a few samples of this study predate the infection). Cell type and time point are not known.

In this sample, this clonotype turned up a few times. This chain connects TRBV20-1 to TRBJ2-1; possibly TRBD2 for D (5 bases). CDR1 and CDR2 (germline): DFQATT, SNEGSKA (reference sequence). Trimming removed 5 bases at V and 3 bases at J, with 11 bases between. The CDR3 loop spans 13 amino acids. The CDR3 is CSAYLRDYNEQFF. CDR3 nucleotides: TGCAGTGCTTACCTCCGGGACTACAATGAGCAGTTCTTC.

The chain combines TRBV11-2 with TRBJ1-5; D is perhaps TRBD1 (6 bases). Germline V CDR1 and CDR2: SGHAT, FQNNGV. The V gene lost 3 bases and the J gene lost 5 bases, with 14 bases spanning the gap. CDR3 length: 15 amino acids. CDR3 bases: TGTGCCAGCAGCTTGGACAGCCGAGGTGATCAGCCCCAGCATTTT. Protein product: CASSLDSRGDQPQHF.

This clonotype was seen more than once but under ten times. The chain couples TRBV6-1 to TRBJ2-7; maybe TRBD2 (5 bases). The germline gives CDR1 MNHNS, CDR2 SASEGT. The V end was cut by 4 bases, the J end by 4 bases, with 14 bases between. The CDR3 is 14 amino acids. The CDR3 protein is CASSGLGGWYEQYV. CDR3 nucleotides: TGTGCCAGCAGTGGCTTGGGCGGGTGGTACGAGCAGTACGTC.

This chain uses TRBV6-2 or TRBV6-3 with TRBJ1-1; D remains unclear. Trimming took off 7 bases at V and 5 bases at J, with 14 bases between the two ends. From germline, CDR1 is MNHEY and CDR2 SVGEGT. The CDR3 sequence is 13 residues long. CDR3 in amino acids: CASIREMETEAFF. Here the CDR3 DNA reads TGTGCCAGCATCCGGGAAATGGAGACTGAAGCTTTCTTT.

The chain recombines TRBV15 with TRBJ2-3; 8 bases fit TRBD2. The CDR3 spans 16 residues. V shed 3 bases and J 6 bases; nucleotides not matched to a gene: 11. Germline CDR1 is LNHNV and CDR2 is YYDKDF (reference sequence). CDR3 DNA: TGTGCCACCAGCAGGGGAAGCGGGGGACCTGCGGATACGCAGTATTTT. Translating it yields CATSRGSGGPADTQYF.

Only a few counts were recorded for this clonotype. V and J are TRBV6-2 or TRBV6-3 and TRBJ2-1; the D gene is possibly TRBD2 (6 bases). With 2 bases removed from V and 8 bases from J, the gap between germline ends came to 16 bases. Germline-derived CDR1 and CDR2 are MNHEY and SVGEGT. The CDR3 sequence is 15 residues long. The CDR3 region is CASSYPNGGGDEQFF. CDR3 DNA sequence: TGTGCCAGCAGTTACCCAAACGGGGGAGGCGATGAGCAGTTCTTC.

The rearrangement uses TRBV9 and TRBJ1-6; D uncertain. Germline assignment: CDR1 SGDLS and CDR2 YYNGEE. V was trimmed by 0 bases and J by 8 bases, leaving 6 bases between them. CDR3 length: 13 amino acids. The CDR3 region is CASSVGEHSPLHF. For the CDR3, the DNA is TGTGCCAGCAGCGTAGGGGAGCATTCACCCCTCCACTTT.

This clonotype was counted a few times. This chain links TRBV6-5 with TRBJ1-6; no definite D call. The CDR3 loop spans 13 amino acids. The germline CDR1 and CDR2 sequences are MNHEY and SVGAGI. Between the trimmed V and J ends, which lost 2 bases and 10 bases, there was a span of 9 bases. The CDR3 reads CASSYATYSPLHF. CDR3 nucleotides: TGTGCCAGCAGTTACGCGACATACTCACCCCTCCACTTT.

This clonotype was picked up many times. The CDR3 DNA is TGCGCCAGCAGCCAAGATGGGGTCAGCTGGGAGTACAATGAGCAGTTCTTC. As protein: CASSQDGVSWEYNEQFF. The chain is built from TRBV4-3 and TRBJ2-1; the D gene is possibly TRBD2 (5 bases). Deletions cut 0 bases from V and 4 bases from J, with 16 bases between. Germline CDR1 LGHNA, CDR2 YSLEER. The CDR3 loop spans 17 amino acids.

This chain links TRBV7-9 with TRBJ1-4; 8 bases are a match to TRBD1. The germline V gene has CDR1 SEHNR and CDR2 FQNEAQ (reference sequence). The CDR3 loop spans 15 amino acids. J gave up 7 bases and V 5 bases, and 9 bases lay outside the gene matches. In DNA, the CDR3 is TGTGCCAGCAGCGTAGGACAGGGAGAAATTGAAAAACTGTTTTTT. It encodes CASSVGQGEIEKLFF.